Below are 4 T cell receptor beta chains sequenced from a single sample in a study of cytomegalovirus exposure and HLA in healthy donors. PCR was performed using 60 Vbeta and 13 Jbeta primers. Generated by immunoSEQ multiplex PCR, the TCRdb table keeps only in-frame clones and is missing some. The sample lists around 100,000 clones, around 81% seen once, with about 5.5% in the top ten. Sequenced: PBMCs. These receptors were collected from a man aged 35-49 years in good health and CMV-seropositive.

The rearrangement links TRBV10-3 to TRBJ2-1; unclear D gene. Germline V gene lookup returns CDR1 ENHRY and CDR2 SYGVKD. The CDR3 runs 16 residues. V shed 0 bases and J shed 0 bases, with 9 bases lying between them. In DNA, the CDR3 is TGTGCCATCAGTGAGTCGACTCTGAGCTCCTACAATGAGCAGTTCTTC. It translates to CAISESTLSSYNEQFF.

This chain uses TRBV2 with TRBJ2-7, with TRBD2 matching 10 bases. The CDR3 has 17 residues. Per germline, CDR1 SNHLY and CDR2 FYNNEI. The V and J ends lost 7 bases and 3 bases, in that order; junction bases with no gene match: 15. In DNA, the CDR3 is TGTGCCAGCAAATTCGGGGGCCCTAGCGGGAGTTACTACGAGCAGTACTTC. Translated, it gives CASKFGGPSGSYYEQYF.

The rearrangement links TRBV7-9 to TRBJ2-3; 11 bases align to TRBD2. The CDR3 has 16 amino acids. V was pared by 3 bases and J by 0 bases, with 2 bases of the junction left unmatched. The germline gives CDR1 SEHNR, CDR2 FQNEAQ (reference sequence). The CDR3 spells CASSFGTSGSTDTQYF. CDR3 DNA sequence: TGTGCCAGCAGCTTCGGGACTAGCGGAAGCACAGATACGCAGTATTTT.

The CDR3 DNA reads as TGTGCCAGCAGCTTGTTCTTGGGACTTGAAGATACGCAGTATTTT. Protein: CASSLFLGLEDTQYF. This sequence joins TRBV5-4 and TRBJ2-3, with D tentatively TRBD2 (6 bases). The CDR3 runs 15 residues. With 1 base removed from V and 5 bases from J, the gap between germline ends came to 14 bases. Per the germline V gene, CDR1 is SGHNT and CDR2 is YYREEE (reference sequence). Full variable domain (remainder filled in from reference TRBV5-4 and TRBJ2-3): ETGVTQSPTHLIKTRGQQVTLRCSSQSGHNTVSWYQQALGQGPQFIFQYYREEENGRGNFPPRFSGLQFPNYSSELNVNALELDDSALYLCASSLFLGLEDTQYFGPGTRLTVL.